These T cell receptor beta chains were read from a single sample in a study of cytomegalovirus exposure and HLA in healthy donors. Only in-frame clones appear in the TCRdb table, and some are missing; sequencing was by immunoSEQ multiplex PCR. The sample has 120,000 or so clones, around 90% seen once. The sequenced sample consisted of PBMCs. Receptors originate from a woman under 30 in good health and CMV-seronegative. CDR3s include the opening cysteine and the closing phenylalanine or tryptophan. The order of the fields is J gene, clone size, V gene, D gene, CDR3 protein, CDR3 DNA. The D gene is left open where the match is weak. Clone sizes are given selectively: once, few, many, or a class where the clone is expanded.

TRBJ2-3	NA	TRBV5-5	TRBD2	CASSRGLAGGTTDTQYF	TGTGCCAGCAGCAGGGGACTAGCGGGGGGAACGACAGATACGCAGTATTTT
TRBJ1-1	NA	TRBV27	NA	CASKRGAGEAFF	TGTGCCAGCAAACGGGGGGCGGGTGAAGCTTTCTTT
TRBJ1-6	NA	TRBV9	TRBD1	CASSADRVSPLHF	TGTGCCAGCAGCGCGGACAGGGTTTCACCCCTCCACTTT
TRBJ1-1	few	TRBV7-8	TRBD1	CASSLNVGLRQGHYGAFF	TGTGCCAGCAGCTTAAATGTAGGTTTGAGACAGGGCCATTATGGAGCTTTCTTT
TRBJ1-1	NA	TRBV6-5	TRBD1	CASSRQGGSTEAFF	TGTGCCAGCAGTCGACAGGGAGGTTCCACTGAAGCTTTCTTT
TRBJ1-1	NA	TRBV28	TRBD1	CASWTGTVAFF	TGTGCCAGCTGGACAGGGACTGTGGCTTTCTTT
TRBJ2-3	NA	TRBV27	TRBD1	CASSGDRYTDTQYF	TGTGCCAGCAGCGGGGACAGATACACAGATACGCAGTATTTT
TRBJ2-7	NA	TRBV5-1	TRBD1	CASTGTGPYEQYF	TGCGCCAGCACCGGGACAGGACCATACGAGCAGTACTTC
TRBJ1-5	NA	TRBV5-5	TRBD1	CASSQGQGNQPQHF	TGTGCCAGCAGCCAGGGACAGGGCAATCAGCCCCAGCATTTT
TRBJ2-1	NA	TRBV27	TRBD2	CASSYQTSGGVNEQFF	TGTGCCAGCAGTTACCAGACTAGCGGAGGGGTCAATGAGCAGTTCTTC
TRBJ2-7	NA	TRBV27	NA	CASARMSGSSSYEQYF	TGTGCCAGCGCTCGGATGTCCGGGTCCAGTTCCTACGAGCAGTACTTC
TRBJ2-5	once	TRBV13	NA	CASSLWAGETQYF	TGTGCCAGCAGCTTATGGGCAGGGGAGACCCAGTACTTC
TRBJ2-1	NA	TRBV7-9	TRBD1	CASSPRQGINEQFF	TGTGCCAGCAGCCCCCGACAGGGCATAAATGAGCAGTTCTTC
TRBJ2-7	few	TRBV5-1	NA	CASSWSFEAYEQYF	TGCGCCAGCAGCTGGTCGTTTGAGGCCTACGAGCAGTACTTC
TRBJ1-5	NA	TRBV19	TRBD1	CASSSRQGSNQPQHF	TGTGCCAGTAGTAGCCGACAGGGTAGCAATCAGCCCCAGCATTTT
TRBJ2-7	once	TRBV23-1	TRBD2	CASTRGLAFVHEQYF	TGCGCCAGCACGCGGGGACTAGCTTTCGTCCACGAGCAGTACTTC
TRBJ2-1	NA	TRBV5-1	TRBD1	CASSVDRGNYNEQFF	TGCGCCAGCAGCGTCGACAGGGGCAATTACAATGAGCAGTTCTTC
TRBJ1-4	NA	TRBV7-8	TRBD1	CASSLAGQITNEKLFF	TGTGCCAGCAGCTTAGCGGGACAGATAACTAATGAAAAACTGTTTTTT
TRBJ1-1	NA	TRBV9	TRBD1	CASSVTGGDTEAFF	TGTGCCAGCAGCGTCACAGGGGGGGACACTGAAGCTTTCTTT
TRBJ2-5	NA	TRBV15	NA	CATSRDPGGQETQYF	TGTGCCACCAGCAGAGATCCCGGGGGCCAAGAGACCCAGTACTTC
TRBJ2-2	NA	TRBV30	NA	CAWNPGGKGTGELFF	TGTGCCTGGAACCCCGGGGGTAAGGGCACCGGGGAGCTGTTTTTT
TRBJ2-7	NA	TRBV5-1	NA	CASSRGSYEQYF	TGCGCCAGCAGCCGCGGTAGCTACGAGCAGTACTTC